This entry lists 8 T cell receptor beta chains sequenced from one sample in a study of radiotherapy plus CTLA-4 blockade in lung cancer. Produced via immunoSEQ multiplex PCR; TCRdb's table is partial and in-frame only. The repertoire holds some 96,000 clones, 85% to 90% seen once, with nearly 5% in the top ten. The specimen comprised peripheral blood, sampled from a patient treated with radiotherapy plus ipilimumab. The receptors derive from a human donor with non-small cell lung cancer that progressed on radiotherapy plus ipilimumab.

The gene calls are TRBV2 and TRBJ2-2, with a weak D call TRBD2 (6 bases). The germline CDR1 and CDR2 sequences are SNHLY and FYNNEI. Trimming pared 7 bases from V and 7 bases from J, leaving 19 bases between. The CDR3 sequence is 15 residues long. The DNA for the CDR3 is TGTGCCAGCAAAGTACTAGCCCAAGTGGGCGGGGAGCTGTTTTTT. This sequence encodes CASKVLAQVGGELFF.

The chain employs TRBV5-1 and TRBJ1-1, with 12 bases that match TRBD1. CDR3 size: 16 residues. CDR1 and CDR2 from the germline V gene are SGHRS and YFSETQ. V gave up 6 bases and J gave up 0 bases; unmatched junction bases: 6. CDR3 residues: CASTTGTGGLNTEAFF. Here the CDR3 DNA reads TGCGCCAGCACCACCGGGACAGGGGGCCTGAACACTGAAGCTTTCTTT.

The chain combines TRBV28 with TRBJ1-5; D is ambiguous. The germline CDR1 and CDR2 sequences are MDHEN and SYDVKM. The CDR3 sequence is 13 residues long. V lost 2 bases and J 0 bases, leaving 2 bases between the germline ends. The CDR3, as DNA: TGTGCCAGCAGTTTACCTAGCAATCAGCCCCAGCATTTT. Protein: CASSLPSNQPQHF.

The genes are TRBV7-3 and TRBJ2-3; no reliable D call. Trimming stripped 1 base from V and 2 bases from J, with 10 bases between. The CDR3 sequence is 15 residues long. Germline CDR1 SGHTA, CDR2 FQGTGA. The DNA for the CDR3 is TGTGCCAGCAGCTTAAGCCCGGCACCCACAGATACGCAGTATTTT. As protein: CASSLSPAPTDTQYF.

V gene TRBV11-2 combines with J gene TRBJ2-1; 14 nucleotides align to TRBD2. Germline values: CDR1 SGHAT, CDR2 FQNNGV. The ends lost 4 bases at V and 7 bases at J; junction bases unmatched: 12. This CDR3 is 18 amino acids long. This CDR3 reads CASSSPPTRLAGGNEQFF. CDR3 sequence (DNA): TGTGCCAGCAGCTCCCCCCCGACCCGACTAGCGGGAGGGAATGAGCAGTTCTTC.

V and J are TRBV19 and TRBJ1-5, with a tentative D call TRBD1 (6 bases). The CDR3 loop spans 14 amino acids. V dropped 2 bases and J dropped 7 bases, with 12 bases sitting between them. Germline CDR1 and CDR2: LNHDA and SQIVND (reference sequence). Here the CDR3 DNA reads TGTGCCAGTAGTATAATCGGCAGGGGCCAGCCCCAGCATTTT. Its translation: CASSIIGRGQPQHF.

V gene TRBV9 combines with J gene TRBJ2-3, with 11 bases matching TRBD2. The CDR3 spans 14 residues. The V gene's germline CDR1 is SGDLS and CDR2 YYNGEE. The J segment lost 9 bases and the V segment lost 4 bases, leaving 7 bases of the junction unmatched. The CDR3 DNA reads TGTGCCAGCAGCCCCCTGGTAGCGGGAGGGACGCAGTATTTT. This codes for CASSPLVAGGTQYF. Supplemented by reference TRBV9 and TRBJ2-3, the full variable domain reads DSGVTQTPKHLITATGQRVTLRCSPRSGDLSVYWYQQSLDQGLQFLIQYYNGEERAKGNILERFSAQQFPDLHSELNLSSLELGDSALYFCASSPLVAGGTQYFGPGTRLTVL.

V and J are TRBV6-1 and TRBJ2-1; D possibly uses TRBD1 or TRBD2 (5 bases each). V gave up 6 bases and J gave up 8 bases, with 11 bases separating them. Germline V gives CDR1 MNHNS, CDR2 SASEGT. The CDR3 is 12 amino acids. The CDR3 here is CASSFGGYEQFF. CDR3 bases: TGTGCCAGCAGCTTTGGGGGATATGAGCAGTTCTTC.